This entry is about one T cell receptor beta chain. Per germline, CDR1 KGHSH and CDR2 LQKENI. The CDR3 sequence is 18 residues long. By UMI-labeled 5' RACE, the TCR beta libraries were made. TCRdb reworked the 5' RACE reads into one entry per CDR3 protein, no DNA. This sample's table reports around 10,000 distinct CDR3 sequences. This sample was included in a study of human CD8 memory T cell subsets. Specimen: CD8+ stem-like memory T cells (TSCM and TCM) sorted from PBMCs. Indicated subset: stem-like memory CD8 T cells (TSTEM), CCR7+ PD-1- TIGIT-. This clonotype originated in a human donor in good health. The rearrangement uses TRBV18 and TRBJ1-2; the D call of TRBD1 rests on TCRdb alone, since no DNA is present to check it. This CDR3 reads CASSPVPESTGDAYGYTF.